This T cell receptor (beta chain) was recovered during a study of cytomegalovirus exposure and HLA in healthy donors. The PCR contained 60 Vbeta and 13 Jbeta primers. Profiled with immunoSEQ multiplex PCR; TCRdb holds only in-frame clones, not every one. There are more than 150,000 clones in the sample; 75% to 85% occur only once, and around 2.3% lies in the top ten. Trimming removed 4 bases at V and 1 base at J, with 13 bases between. This CDR3 is built from 15 residues. Germline V CDR1 and CDR2: SGDLS, YYNGEE. The receptor's source is a woman under 40 in good health and CMV-seropositive. The J gene is TRBJ2-3, the V gene TRBV9; D uncertain. The material sequenced was PBMCs. CDR3 in DNA: TGTGCCAGCAGCCCCCGTCAGGTTCGCACAGATACGCAGTATTTT. Its protein product is CASSPRQVRTDTQYF.